The 14 T cell receptor beta chains in this list originate from one sample, sequenced in a study of control samples from healthy donors and cancer patients. Using immunoSEQ multiplex PCR, the repertoire was profiled, and TCRdb retains in-frame clones only, with some absent. The sample consists of more than 70,000 clones, roughly 92% of them appearing once. The sample comprised blood. The receptors come from a young woman in good health.

The rearrangement uses TRBV9 and TRBJ1-3; D unclear. This CDR3 spans 15 amino acids. Trimming left V 0 bases short and J 4 bases short, with 11 bases between. CDR1 is SGDLS, CDR2 YYNGEE, per germline. The CDR3 DNA reads as TGTGCCAGCAGCGTAGGTTATCTGGGAGGAAACACCATATATTTT. Translating gives CASSVGYLGGNTIYF.

This rearrangement joins TRBV24-1 to TRBJ2-2; D might be TRBD2 (5 bases). Trimming took 11 bases from V and 2 from J, leaving 11 bases between them. The CDR3 is 13 amino acids. The germline CDR1 and CDR2 sequences are KGHDR and SFDVKD. CDR3 DNA: TGTGCCATTCGGACTCCAAACACCGGGGAGCTGTTTTTT. As protein: CAIRTPNTGELFF.

This chain uses TRBV3-1 (or the pseudogene TRBV3-2) with TRBJ1-2; D not certain. This CDR3 has 13 amino acids. Trimming cost V 3 bases and J 6 bases, with 11 bases left between them. CDR1 is LGHDT and CDR2 is YNNKEL in the germline V gene (reference sequence). CDR3 protein: CASSQGSPDGYTF. In nucleotides, the CDR3 is TGTGCCAGCAGCCAGGGTAGCCCGGATGGCTACACCTTC.

The V call is TRBV19, the J call TRBJ1-1, with D possibly TRBD1 on 6 matching bases. V was cut by 7 bases and J by 5 bases, with 23 bases left in between. The CDR3 consists of 16 residues. CDR1 is LNHDA and CDR2 is SQIVND in the germline V gene (reference sequence). As DNA, the CDR3 is TGTGCCAGTACTATTGGAGGGGGGGCTGGAAGGACTGAAGCTTTCTTT. It yields the protein CASTIGGGAGRTEAFF.

V is TRBV30 and J is TRBJ1-2, with D hard to call. This CDR3 is 12 amino acids long. CDR1 and CDR2 from the germline V gene are GTSNPN and SVGIG (reference sequence). V lost 2 bases, J lost 7 bases, and 11 bases lay in between. The DNA of the CDR3 is TGTGCCTGGAGTAGGAGCGGCCTTGGCTACACCTTC. Its protein is CAWSRSGLGYTF.

The chain carries TRBV18 and TRBJ2-3; perhaps TRBD2 as D (6 bases). The CDR3 loop spans 14 amino acids. V was trimmed by 3 bases and J by 4 bases, leaving 11 bases between them. Per germline, CDR1 KGHSH and CDR2 LQKENI. The CDR3 bases are TGTGCCAGCTCACCCGCGCGGGGTGCAGATACGCAGTATTTT. Its protein product is CASSPARGADTQYF.

This clone was seen a single time. The rearrangement joins TRBV7-2 to TRBJ1-5; no reliable D call. V was shortened by 4 bases and J by 5 bases, with 9 bases between the two germline ends. Germline CDR1 is SGHTA and CDR2 is FQGNSA. CDR3 size: 13 residues. CDR3 bases: TGTGCCAGCAGCTCCGTCCGGGATCAGCCCCAGCATTTT. Translating gives CASSSVRDQPQHF.

The gene calls are TRBV6-1 and TRBJ1-4; tentatively, D is TRBD1 (6 bases). Germline V CDR1 and CDR2: MNHNS, SASEGT. V lost 1 base and J 8 bases, leaving 14 bases between the germline ends. The CDR3 spans 15 residues. CDR3 sequence (DNA): TGTGCCAGCAGTGAAGTTCGACAGGTTAGGGAAAAACTGTTTTTT. It codes for CASSEVRQVREKLFF.

The chain couples TRBV11-2 to TRBJ2-1, with TRBD2 as a possible D gene (6 bases). The CDR3 runs to 12 residues. V was clipped by 5 bases and J by 8 bases, with 10 bases between them. Germline lookup yields CDR1 SGHAT and CDR2 FQNNGV. CDR3 coding DNA: TGTGCCAGCAGCCGACTAGACGATGAGCAGTTCTTC. It encodes CASSRLDDEQFF.

The J gene is TRBJ1-5, the V gene TRBV21-1; TRBD1, the table's D call, was not compared with the DNA. TRBV21-1 is marked as a pseudogene. This CDR3 has 15 amino acids. CDR3 amino acids: CASSKHGRDNQPQHF. CDR3 DNA: TGTGCCAGCAGCAAACATGGCAGGGACAATCAGCCCCAGCATTTT.

The gene calls are TRBV7-3 and TRBJ1-1; 7 bases are a match to TRBD1. Per germline, CDR1 SGHTA and CDR2 FQGTGA. There are 13 residues in the CDR3. J gave up 6 bases and V 4 bases, and 5 bases lay outside the gene matches. This CDR3 reads CASSSGGGSEAFF. DNA for the CDR3: TGTGCCAGCAGCTCTGGAGGGGGCTCTGAAGCTTTCTTT.

The gene calls are TRBV11-1 and TRBJ1-1; a weak D match, TRBD1 (5 bases). Germline CDR1 reads SGHAT; CDR2 reads FQDESV (reference sequence). Trimming cost V 1 base and J 0 bases, with 9 bases left between them. The CDR3 consists of 15 residues. CDR3 nucleotides: TGTGCCAGCAGCTTAGAGGCAGGGATGAACACTGAAGCTTTCTTT. It translates to CASSLEAGMNTEAFF.

V usage is TRBV27 and J usage is TRBJ1-1; D perhaps matches TRBD1 (6 bases). The length of the CDR3 is 16 residues. Trimming left V 3 bases short and J 1 base short, with 15 bases between. CDR1 and CDR2 from the germline V gene are MNHEY and SMNVEV (reference sequence). DNA of the CDR3: TGTGCCAGCAGTTTTGATTTGGGGGGGCAGAACACTGAAGCTTTCTTT. It specifies CASSFDLGGQNTEAFF.

The rearrangement uses TRBV30 and TRBJ1-1; TRBD1 matches at 7 bases. This CDR3 has 15 amino acids. CDR1 is GTSNPN, CDR2 SVGIG, per germline (reference sequence). V was clipped by 1 base and J by 4 bases; unmatched bases: 9. CDR3 in DNA: TGTGCCTGGAGTGGCCTGGGAGGGGGCCGCACTGAAGCTTTCTTT. Its protein product is CAWSGLGGGRTEAFF.